Below are 14 T cell receptor beta chains sequenced from a single sample in a study of cytomegalovirus exposure and HLA in healthy donors. The PCR employed 60 Vbeta primers together with 13 Jbeta primers. The method was immunoSEQ multiplex PCR; TCRdb's version includes in-frame clones alone and lacks a portion of them. This specimen shows under 200,000 clones; the ten leading clones hold 0.7% to 1%. The sequenced sample was PBMCs. Receptor source: a young woman in good health and CMV-seropositive.

The chain uses TRBV6-4 and TRBJ2-1, with D possibly TRBD1 on 6 matching bases. There are 14 residues in the CDR3. The V gene lost 5 bases and the J gene lost 4 bases, with 12 bases spanning the gap. Per the germline V gene, CDR1 is MRHNA and CDR2 is SNTAGT. DNA for the CDR3: TGTGCCAGCAGTCTCGGACAGTCATACAATGAGCAGTTCTTC. Its protein product is CASSLGQSYNEQFF.

The chain carries TRBV4-1 and TRBJ2-5, with 12 bases fitting TRBD2. Germline trimming cut 4 bases from V and 4 bases from J; bases unmatched to any gene: 10. The CDR3 is 17 amino acids. In germline, CDR1 is MGHRA, CDR2 YSYEKL. CDR3 residues: CASSPPSGGAGGETQYF. The CDR3 region has the DNA TGCGCCAGCAGCCCCCCTAGCGGGGGGGCGGGGGGAGAGACCCAGTACTTC.

On this clone: The sample has other DNA sequences that encode this CDR3 too. V usage is TRBV11-2 and J usage is TRBJ2-5; D is uncertain. The length of the CDR3 is 13 residues. Trimming removed 1 base from V and 1 base from J, with 4 bases in between. Germline lookup yields CDR1 SGHAT and CDR2 FQNNGV. CDR3 in DNA: TGTGCCAGCAGCTTAGCTTTCCAAGAGACCCAGTACTTC. Translated: CASSLAFQETQYF.

The V gene is TRBV2, the J gene TRBJ1-2; D is unresolved. Trimming removed 0 bases at V and 7 bases at J, with 9 bases between. The V gene's germline CDR1 is SNHLY and CDR2 FYNNEI. The CDR3 runs 13 residues. CDR3 in amino acids: CASSEAREAGYTF. The CDR3 region has the DNA TGTGCCAGCAGTGAAGCGCGTGAAGCTGGCTACACCTTC.

The chain employs TRBV7-2 and TRBJ2-3; the match to TRBD2 covers 8 bases. Per the germline V gene, CDR1 is SGHTA and CDR2 is FQGNSA. With 7 bases clipped from V and 7 bases from J, the junction kept 22 bases outside the gene matches. The CDR3 totals 18 residues. The CDR3: CASTLLPPGLDNLHTQYF. CDR3 DNA sequence: TGTGCCAGCACCCTACTACCCCCGGGACTAGACAATCTCCATACGCAGTATTTT.

V usage is TRBV27 and J usage is TRBJ2-5, with D unresolved. Trimming cost V 0 bases and J 5 bases, with 16 bases left between them. This CDR3 has 16 amino acids. Germline assignment: CDR1 MNHEY and CDR2 SMNVEV (reference sequence). The CDR3 DNA reads as TGTGCCAGCAGTTTATCCCGGGTCGAGAGAAGGGAGACCCAGTACTTC. The encoded protein is CASSLSRVERRETQYF.

On this clone itself: At the DNA level, this CDR3 is encoded by other sequences in the same sample as well. V usage is TRBV5-1 and J usage is TRBJ2-2; 8 nucleotides agree with TRBD1. J lost 6 bases, V lost 1 base, and 2 bases had no gene match. From germline, CDR1 is SGHRS and CDR2 YFSETQ. The CDR3 sequence is 14 residues long. CDR3 loop: CASSLQGAPGELFF. Written as DNA, the CDR3 is TGCGCCAGCAGCTTGCAGGGGGCTCCCGGGGAGCTGTTTTTT.

This rearrangement joins TRBV19 to TRBJ1-2, with D perhaps TRBD1 (5 bases). This CDR3 is built from 15 residues. Germline CDR1 and CDR2: LNHDA and SQIVND (reference sequence). Between the trimmed V and J ends, which lost 6 bases and 4 bases, there was a span of 18 bases. CDR3 residues: CASSPKSGGSYGYTF. In DNA form, the CDR3 reads TGTGCCAGTAGCCCCAAGTCCGGGGGAAGCTATGGCTACACCTTC.

V usage is TRBV5-6 and J usage is TRBJ2-2; D unresolved. Trimming cost V 0 bases and J 0 bases, with 6 bases left between them. Germline V gene data show CDR1 as SGHDT and CDR2 as YYEEEE. The CDR3 runs 15 residues. The CDR3 DNA reads as TGTGCCAGCAGCTTGGAGCCCGCGAACACCGGGGAGCTGTTTTTT. Translated, it gives CASSLEPANTGELFF.

The rearrangement uses TRBV19 and TRBJ1-5; the D gene is possibly TRBD1 (5 bases). V lost 7 bases to trimming and J lost 2 bases, with 15 bases between them. This CDR3 has 15 residues. Germline lookup yields CDR1 LNHDA and CDR2 SQIVND (reference sequence). DNA of the CDR3: TGTGCCAGTAATCCCCTTGGGGGGGGCAATCAGCCCCAGCATTTT. Translated: CASNPLGGGNQPQHF.

The J gene is TRBJ2-7, the V gene TRBV19, with D perhaps TRBD2 (6 bases). Germline-derived CDR1 and CDR2 are LNHDA and SQIVND (reference sequence). CDR3 length equals 15 residues. Trimming removed 3 bases from V and 1 base from J, with 13 bases in between. CDR3 bases: TGTGCCAGTAGTATTGAACCTAGCGCTTCCTACGAGCAGTACTTC. It encodes CASSIEPSASYEQYF. The full variable domain, in which reference TRBV19 and TRBJ2-7 provide the parts outside the CDR3, is DGGITQSPKYLFRKEGQNVTLSCEQNLNHDAMYWYRQDPGQGLRLIYYSQIVNDFQKGDIAEGYSVSREKKESFPLTVTSAQKNPTAFYLCASSIEPSASYEQYFGPGTRLTVT.

The chain combines TRBV10-3 with TRBJ1-1; D is unclear. CDR3 length equals 14 residues. Per the germline V gene, CDR1 is ENHRY and CDR2 is SYGVKD. Trimming removed 2 bases from V and 0 bases from J, with 7 bases in between. The CDR3: CAISEPGMNTEAFF. CDR3 bases: TGTGCCATCAGTGAGCCGGGAATGAACACTGAAGCTTTCTTT.

CDR3 bases: TGTGCCATCAGCCCTTCCGGGACAGGGACTGAAGCTTTCTTT. This gives the protein CAISPSGTGTEAFF. The chain uses TRBV10-3 and TRBJ1-1; 9 nucleotides align to TRBD1. The germline gives CDR1 ENHRY, CDR2 SYGVKD. The CDR3 sequence is 14 residues long. Trimming cost V 6 bases and J 5 bases; bases outside gene matches: 7.

This chain joins TRBV4-3 and TRBJ2-5; 10 positions match TRBD2. The ends lost 0 bases at V and 5 bases at J; junction bases unmatched: 15. CDR1 is LGHNA and CDR2 is YSLEER in the germline V gene. This CDR3 comprises 19 residues. The CDR3 DNA is TGCGCCAGCAGCCAAGATCCATCCCTAGCGGGGGCCCGCCGGGAGACCCAGTACTTC. Translating it yields CASSQDPSLAGARRETQYF.